This entry lists 9 T cell receptor beta chains sequenced from one sample in a study of PD-1 blockade in classical Hodgkin lymphoma. Clones were read by immunoSEQ multiplex PCR, and TCRdb kept only the in-frame ones, dropping some. The table shows about 29,000 clones, with less than 90% occurring only once. Every patient experienced relapse after autologous stem cell transplantation, and brentuximab vedotin exposure varied. The study purified CD4+ T cells from thawed PBMCs using magnetic negative selection. The sequencing used CD4+ T cells from blood, collected at baseline. The receptors were sampled from a human donor with classical Hodgkin lymphoma.

Remarks on this clone: A junction end diverges from the germline sequence, so it may reflect a read error. The chain is built from TRBV2 and TRBJ2-3; TRBD1 agrees at 11 bases. Germline loops: CDR1 SNHLY, CDR2 FYNNEI. This CDR3 region has 15 residues. The CDR3 sequence: CATSPGTGGADTQYF. CDR3 nucleotides: TGTGCCACCAGTCCGGGGACAGGGGGTGCAGATACGCAGTATTTT.

V is TRBV6-5 and J is TRBJ2-7; no firm D call. CDR1 is MNHEY and CDR2 is SVGAGI in the germline V gene. The V end was cut by 6 bases, the J end by 3 bases, with 9 bases between. The length of the CDR3 is 12 residues. CDR3 sequence reads: CASSPTLYEQYF. As DNA, the CDR3 is TGTGCCAGCAGCCCTACTCTCTACGAGCAGTACTTC.

This rearrangement joins TRBV6-1 to TRBJ1-6; no firm D call. The CDR3 is 12 residues long. The V gene lost 7 bases and the J gene lost 14 bases, with 15 bases spanning the gap. Germline V gene sequence: CDR1 MNHNS, CDR2 SASEGT. The CDR3 loop is CASTAQSESLHF. CDR3 coding DNA: TGTGCCAGCACAGCACAGTCTGAATCCCTCCACTTT.

This clone has more than one count but fewer than ten. This chain joins TRBV5-4 and TRBJ1-1; 9 bases fit TRBD1. The CDR3 runs to 15 residues. Germline V CDR1 and CDR2: SGHNT, YYREEE (reference sequence). V was pared by 2 bases and J by 5 bases, with 7 bases of the junction left unmatched. CDR3 in amino acids: CASSFHSGQGTEAFF. For the CDR3, the DNA is TGTGCCAGCAGCTTCCACTCGGGACAGGGTACTGAAGCTTTCTTT.

CDR3 amino acids: CASRITGGTDTQYF. CDR3 sequence (DNA): TGTGCCAGCAGGATTACAGGGGGCACAGATACGCAGTATTTT. The chain couples TRBV5-4 to TRBJ2-3, with 7 bases identical to TRBD1. The V segment lost 5 bases and the J segment 1 base; nucleotides outside the gene matches: 4. This CDR3 is built from 14 residues. The germline V gene encodes CDR1 SGHNT and CDR2 YYREEE (reference sequence).

The chain joins TRBV19 to TRBJ2-1, with 7 bases that match TRBD2. This CDR3 contains 16 residues. The J segment lost 8 bases and the V segment lost 1 base, leaving 11 bases of the junction unmatched. Germline V gives CDR1 LNHDA, CDR2 SQIVND (reference sequence). Here the CDR3 DNA reads TGTGCCAGTAGTATAGTCTGGACTAGTATTGTCCATGAGCAGTTCTTC. Its protein product is CASSIVWTSIVHEQFF.

J is TRBJ2-1 and V is TRBV5-4; 7 bases are shared with TRBD2. This CDR3 comprises 15 residues. Germline CDR1 SGHNT, CDR2 YYREEE (reference sequence). J gave up 6 bases and V 3 bases, and 9 bases lay outside the gene matches. CDR3: CASSSTSATVNEQFF. The CDR3 DNA follows: TGTGCCAGCAGCTCTACTAGCGCCACCGTCAATGAGCAGTTCTTC.

The chain uses TRBV6-1 and TRBJ1-3; D possibly corresponds to TRBD1 (5 bases). Germline V gene sequence: CDR1 MNHNS, CDR2 SASEGT. The CDR3 consists of 15 residues. Trimming took off 3 bases at V and 2 bases at J, with 11 bases between the two ends. The CDR3 DNA follows: TGTGCCAGCAGTGAGATAGGGGCTACTGGAAACACCATATATTTT. Translating gives CASSEIGATGNTIYF.

The gene calls are TRBV7-4 and TRBJ2-1; no clear D. This CDR3 spans 17 amino acids. Germline V lookup: CDR1 SGHVT, CDR2 SQSDAQ. Deletions cut 1 base from V and 0 bases from J, with 13 bases between. Here the CDR3 DNA reads TGTGCCAGCAGCTTAGGCCCTGTCCAACTCTCCTACAATGAGCAGTTCTTC. Its protein product is CASSLGPVQLSYNEQFF.